This T cell receptor beta chain was found in a study of T cells in Graves' hyperthyroidism and ophthalmopathy. Patients affected by ophthalmopathy presented a Clinical Activity Score of at least 3, a NOSPECS grade of at least 4, and disease duration below 3 months. The source of the PBMCs was roughly 10 ml of fresh peripheral blood. Amplification of TCR beta CDR3 regions was performed using RNA transcripts as template. Primed by the HTBI set, a first-round RT-PCR was run on the TCR CDR3. TCRdb re-analysed the multiplex PCR reads in MiXCR, keeping a single row per CDR3 protein. The profile shows more than 500,000 distinct CDR3 sequences, about 16% of them singletons. Points on this clonotype: Its cognate antigen is unknown. One end of the junction varies from germline; a read error may be responsible.

This CDR3 has 12 residues. The germline V gene encodes CDR1 MDHEN and CDR2 SYDVKM. Study findings and constraints: In validation, the model predicted ophthalmopathy. These predictions came a median about 6.5 months before onset.

The V gene is TRBV28, the J gene TRBJ2-3; D is ambiguous. Sequences were obtained from blood. The sequence derives from a woman younger than 45 with Graves' ophthalmopathy. The CDR3 here is CTSSVSTDTQYF. CDR3 DNA sequence: TGTACCAGCAGTGTTTCTACAGATACGCAGTATTTT.